Following are 3 T cell receptor beta chains from one sample sequenced in a study of response to subunit inactivated influenza vaccine. TCRdb reprocessed the RT-PCR reads via MiXCR and lists one record per CDR3 protein. The table records some 500,000 distinct CDR3 sequences, approximately 24% of them present only once. The sequenced sample was CD4+ T cells sorted from PBMCs, obtained roughly 5 days after vaccination. The receptors derive from a man aged 50 to 59 who received an inactivated influenza vaccine.

This chain joins TRBV6-1 and TRBJ2-1, with a possible D match to TRBD2 (6 bases). This CDR3 is 13 amino acids long. The germline V and J ends were trimmed by 8 bases and 10 bases, with 18 bases remaining between them. CDR1 and CDR2 (germline): MNHNS, SASEGT. The CDR3 nucleotides read TGTGCCAGCCGGGAGTTCCGGAATAGGGAGCAGTTCTTC. Protein sequence: CASREFRNREQFF.

The rearrangement joins TRBV12-3 or TRBV12-4 to TRBJ1-3; D is possibly TRBD1 (5 bases). Between the trimmed V and J ends, which lost 3 bases and 4 bases, there was a span of 10 bases. CDR3 length: 14 amino acids. CDR3 residues: CASSFVGAGNTIYF. CDR3 nucleotide sequence: TGTGCCAGCAGTTTTGTTGGGGCCGGAAACACCATATATTTT.

This clonotype was observed a handful of times. The chain uses TRBV4-1 and TRBJ2-7, with D uncertain. Germline CDR1 is MGHRA and CDR2 is YSYEKL. V lost 0 bases, J lost 1 base, and 7 bases lay in between. There are 14 residues in the CDR3. The DNA of the CDR3 is TGCGCCAGCAGCCAAGAGCGGCAGTCCTACGAGCAGTACTTC. Its translation: CASSQERQSYEQYF.